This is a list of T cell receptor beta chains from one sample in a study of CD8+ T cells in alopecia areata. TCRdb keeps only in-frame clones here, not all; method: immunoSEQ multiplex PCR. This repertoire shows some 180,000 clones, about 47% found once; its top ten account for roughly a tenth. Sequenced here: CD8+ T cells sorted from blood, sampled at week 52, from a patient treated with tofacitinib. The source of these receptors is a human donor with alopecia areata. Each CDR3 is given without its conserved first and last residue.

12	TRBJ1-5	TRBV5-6	ASSWGQSNQPQH
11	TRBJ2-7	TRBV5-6	ASSLAVVGSMY
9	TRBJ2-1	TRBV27	ASLRGNEQF
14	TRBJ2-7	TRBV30	AWSSMTGRAAYEQY
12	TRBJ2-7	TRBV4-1	ASSRIGTQSEQY
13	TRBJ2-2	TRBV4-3	ASSPGLGGTGELF
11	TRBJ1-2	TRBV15	ATSRAAGYGYT
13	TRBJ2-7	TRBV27	ASSFRLAGAYEQY
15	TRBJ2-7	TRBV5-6	ASSPLSGDRESFEQY
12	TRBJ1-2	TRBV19	ASNIGGGNYGYT
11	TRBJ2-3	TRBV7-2	ASSPGGADTQY
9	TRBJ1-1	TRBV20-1	SALVYTEAF
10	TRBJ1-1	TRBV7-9	ASSLGTTEAF
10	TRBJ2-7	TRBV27	ASSSRGPEQY
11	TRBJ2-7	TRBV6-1	ASSANRLYEQY
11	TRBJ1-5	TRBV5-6	ATSIGEGQPQH